This TCR beta chain comes out of a study of T cells in Graves' hyperthyroidism and ophthalmopathy. Across the whole study: Peripheral blood was collected at initial diagnosis, before any treatment.

Using over 8.5 ml of fresh peripheral blood, PBMCs were prepared. Regarding this clonotype: As yet, its antigen is unknown.

RNA transcripts yielded amplified TCR beta CDR3 regions. TCR CDR3 underwent first-round RT-PCR with the HTBI primer set. TCRdb re-analysed the multiplex PCR reads in MiXCR, keeping a single row per CDR3 protein. The data hold fewer than 350,000 distinct CDR3 sequences, with around a sixth observed a single time. Findings and limits, study-wide: Ophthalmopathy got predicted by the model a median about six months before its onset. In blood, most of the thyroid clonotypes expanded above 0.001 were also present.

The sample taken for sequencing was blood. This receptor was taken from a woman between 50 and 59 years old with Graves' hyperthyroidism.

Here the CDR3 DNA reads TGTGCCAGCAGCGTAGATCCGACGGGGGTCAATGAGCAGTTCTTC. Its protein product is CASSVDPTGVNEQFF. The chain has TRBV9 and TRBJ2-1, with a tentative D call TRBD2 (6 bases). CDR3 length: 15 amino acids. Germline V lookup: CDR1 SGDLS, CDR2 YYNGEE. V was shortened by 0 bases and J by 6 bases, with 13 bases between the two germline ends.